This is a list of T cell receptor beta chains from one sample in a study of T cell responses to AZD1222 COVID-19 vaccine. Sequencing used immunoSEQ multiplex PCR; TCRdb keeps in-frame clones, though not all of them. This table has approximately 75,000 clones, around 87% appearing once. This material consisted of peripheral blood, taken 28 days after the second AZD1222 dose. The receptors derive from an adult who received the AZD1222 COVID-19 vaccine. CDR3s include the opening cysteine and the closing phenylalanine or tryptophan. A row's size may be missing; if present it is once, few, many or a size class.

clone_size v_call cdr3_aa
- TRBV5-4 CASSLPPDTQYF
- TRBV28 CASSKAGRRNTEAFF
- TRBV28 CASSPQGAVNTEAFF
- TRBV5-1 CASSLRTADNSPLHF
- TRBV6-5 CASRDLRNTEAFF
- TRBV5-1 CASSSGLYTDTQYF
- TRBV9 CASSAVGNTIYF
- TRBV2 CASSDKTNSYGYTF
few TRBV6-5 CASSPRVGGYTF
- TRBV18 CASSPSGQERNYGYTF
- TRBV28 CASSLIGGVVYGYTF
once TRBV4-1 CASSQVGAKSSYEQYF
- TRBV4-1 CASSQEVGQWGGGYTF
- TRBV3-1/TRBV3-2 CASSRGDSYSGNTIYF
- TRBV11-1 CASSPTGLFYTEAFF
- TRBV7-2 CASSYTRAGAYEQYF
- TRBV2 CASNGQLTYEQYF
- TRBV6-6 CASSNGHDYEQYF
- TRBV28 CASSLRGRRENTEAFF
- TRBV4-1 CASSQDRGGEQPQHF
- TRBV4-1 CASSQDGNQPQHF
- TRBV19 CASSGGTANQPQHF
- TRBV6-6 CASSRQGGQGVNYGYTF